The clone carrying this TCR beta chain was detected many times. These data originate in a study of patients and donors after allogeneic stem cell transplantation. TCRdb fed the RT-PCR reads into MiXCR, producing one record per CDR3 protein. The sample consists of around 82,000 distinct CDR3 sequences, 4% to 5% of them appearing once. The CDR3 extends over 13 amino acids. Trimming removed 4 bases at V and 1 base at J, with 7 bases between. Germline V lookup: CDR1 SGHTA, CDR2 FQGTGA. The chain employs TRBV7-3 and TRBJ1-1, with no clear D. This sequence originates from a human donor who was either an allogeneic HSCT recipient or a stem cell or donor lymphocyte infusion donor (not recorded which). It is not recorded whose cells these are; they may come from a transplant donor. The specimen was blood, either unsorted or a sorted T cell fraction (not recorded which). CDR3 residues: CASSSGPNTEAFF. CDR3 nucleotide sequence: TGTGCCAGCAGCTCGGGCCCGAACACTGAAGCTTTCTTT.